The 16 T cell receptor beta chains reported below all come from one sample, sequenced in a study of blood T cell repertoires in COVID-19. The method was immunoSEQ multiplex PCR; TCRdb's version includes in-frame clones alone and lacks a portion of them. The profile shows around 97,000 clones, over 65% of them singletons. Material for sequencing was peripheral blood. Every receptor here comes from a human donor in a cohort sampled during active COVID-19.

The V call is TRBV13, the J call TRBJ1-2, with D uncertain. Germline CDR1 PRHDT, CDR2 FYEKMQ (reference sequence). This CDR3 has 16 amino acids. Trimming pared 5 bases from V and 1 base from J, leaving 17 bases between. CDR3 in DNA: TGTGCCAGCAGCCAAAGGACGGGATCCAATAACTATGGCTACACCTTC. Translation gives CASSQRTGSNNYGYTF.

The CDR3 is CASTDGRGFGQFF. The CDR3 DNA is TGTGCCAGCACTGACGGCCGGGGTTTTGGGCAGTTCTTC. This chain links TRBV2 with TRBJ2-1; possibly TRBD2 for D (5 bases). V lost 7 bases, J lost 12 bases, and 19 bases lay in between. The CDR3 extends over 13 amino acids. Germline loops: CDR1 SNHLY, CDR2 FYNNEI.

V is TRBV13 and J is TRBJ1-1; D may be TRBD1 (5 bases). This CDR3 has 14 residues. The ends were cut back, 4 bases at V and 1 base at J, with 10 bases in the middle. Germline lookup yields CDR1 PRHDT and CDR2 FYEKMQ (reference sequence). CDR3 loop: CASSYRRENTEAFF. CDR3 DNA: TGTGCCAGCAGCTACAGGAGGGAGAACACTGAAGCTTTCTTT.

This clone was seen a few times. V usage is TRBV23-1 and J usage is TRBJ2-7; a weak D match, TRBD1 (5 bases). TRBV23-1 is filed as an ORF, its function uncertain. Trimming shortened V by 0 bases and J by 0 bases, and 6 bases separated the two germline ends. The CDR3 is made up of 14 amino acids. CDR3 coding DNA: TGCGCCAGCAGTCAATCTAGGGGCTCCTACGAGCAGTACTTC. Translation: CASSQSRGSYEQYF.

The chain carries TRBV7-2 and TRBJ1-4; D call uncertain. The CDR3 has 15 amino acids. Germline V gene sequence: CDR1 SGHTA, CDR2 FQGNSA. Trimming removed 0 bases from V and 2 bases from J, with 7 bases in between. CDR3 sequence (DNA): TGTGCCAGCAGCTTAGCGACTGGGACTAATGAAAAACTGTTTTTT. Its translation: CASSLATGTNEKLFF. Full variable domain (rest looked up from reference TRBV7-2 and TRBJ1-4): GAGVSQSPSNKVTEKGKDVELRCDPISGHTALYWYRQSLGQGLEFLIYFQGNSAPDKSGLPSDRFSAERTGGSVSTLTIQRTQQEDSAVYLCASSLATGTNEKLFFGSGTQLSVL.

The rearrangement links TRBV2 to TRBJ2-3; TRBD2 agrees at 9 bases. After removal of 2 bases from V and 2 bases from J, the junction contained 5 bases not matched to a gene. The CDR3 is 16 amino acids. Germline CDR1 SNHLY, CDR2 FYNNEI. The CDR3 here is CASSERASGVTDTQYF. The CDR3 DNA follows: TGTGCCAGCAGTGAAAGGGCTAGCGGGGTCACAGATACGCAGTATTTT.

V gene TRBV6-5 combines with J gene TRBJ1-4, with D maybe TRBD1 (6 bases). The CDR3 has 15 amino acids. V was pared by 6 bases and J by 8 bases, with 19 bases between. Germline CDR1 MNHEY, CDR2 SVGAGI. CDR3 amino acids: CASRVERGGGEKLFF. The CDR3 DNA follows: TGTGCCAGCAGAGTCGAGAGGGGGGGAGGGGAAAAACTGTTTTTT.

The genes are TRBV7-2 and TRBJ1-1; 8 nucleotides match TRBD1. The length of the CDR3 is 14 residues. The ends lost 5 bases at V and 0 bases at J; junction bases unmatched: 2. Germline loops: CDR1 SGHTA, CDR2 FQGNSA. The DNA for the CDR3 is TGTGCCAGCAGCCCCAGGGGGCTGAACACTGAAGCTTTCTTT. It codes for CASSPRGLNTEAFF.

The chain carries TRBV6-5 and TRBJ2-1; 9 nucleotides match TRBD1. The V and J ends lost 6 bases and 2 bases, in that order; junction bases with no gene match: 5. Germline V lookup: CDR1 MNHEY, CDR2 SVGAGI. This CDR3 region has 15 residues. Written as DNA, the CDR3 is TGTGCCAGCAGGACAGGGGGGCTTGCCTACAATGAGCAGTTCTTC. It specifies CASRTGGLAYNEQFF.

The rearrangement links TRBV10-3 to TRBJ2-3; 8 bases are shared with TRBD2. The germline V gene encodes CDR1 ENHRY and CDR2 SYGVKD. The CDR3 loop spans 14 amino acids. The V and J ends lost 10 bases and 0 bases, in that order; junction bases with no gene match: 6. The CDR3 nucleotides read TGTGCCAGTGCTAGCGGGCGGAGCACAGATACGCAGTATTTT. Residues: CASASGRSTDTQYF.

The genes are TRBV6-5 and TRBJ2-7; 7 bases map to TRBD1. In germline, CDR1 is MNHEY, CDR2 SVGAGI. The CDR3 contains 14 residues. Losses at the gene ends were 6 bases for V and 4 bases for J; bases not matched to a gene: 9. The DNA of the CDR3 is TGTGCCAGCAGGCGGACAGGCGGATTATACGAGCAGTACTTC. The encoded protein is CASRRTGGLYEQYF.

This chain connects TRBV27 to TRBJ1-1; a weak D match, TRBD1 (5 bases). V was shortened by 2 bases and J by 6 bases, with 10 bases between the two germline ends. CDR3 size: 13 residues. CDR1 and CDR2 (germline): MNHEY, SMNVEV (reference sequence). The CDR3 spells CASSLIAGPEAFF. The CDR3, as DNA: TGTGCCAGCAGTTTAATAGCGGGACCTGAAGCTTTCTTT.

The rearrangement uses TRBV6-2 or TRBV6-3 and TRBJ2-7; TRBD1 might be the D (6 bases). The ends were cut back, 4 bases at V and 0 bases at J, with 13 bases in the middle. Germline-derived CDR1 and CDR2 are MNHEY and SVGEGT. CDR3 length: 15 amino acids. CDR3: CASSWRQAFSYEQYF. The CDR3 nucleotides read TGTGCCAGCAGTTGGAGACAGGCCTTCTCCTACGAGCAGTACTTC.

This chain connects TRBV19 to TRBJ2-5; a possible D gene is TRBD2 (5 bases). The germline gives CDR1 LNHDA, CDR2 SQIVND (reference sequence). Trimming stripped 2 bases from V and 7 bases from J, with 14 bases between. The CDR3 has 14 residues. The CDR3 spells CASSIMGKEGTQYF. The CDR3 DNA sequence: TGTGCCAGTAGTATAATGGGGAAAGAGGGGACCCAGTACTTC.

The CDR3 sequence: CASSLVALSVADTQYF. For the CDR3, the DNA is TGTGCCAGCAGCTTAGTTGCACTCTCGGTAGCAGATACGCAGTATTTT. This chain joins TRBV7-9 and TRBJ2-3; D not certain. The V gene's germline CDR1 is SEHNR and CDR2 FQNEAQ (reference sequence). Trimming cost V 1 base and J 4 bases, with 15 bases left between them. This CDR3 region has 16 residues.

V and J are TRBV4-1 and TRBJ1-5, with 8 bases matching TRBD1. CDR3 size: 15 residues. Germline trimming cut 0 bases from V and 5 bases from J; bases unmatched to any gene: 3. Germline CDR1 is MGHRA and CDR2 is YSYEKL. This chain's CDR3 is CASSQEGQGYQPQHF. In nucleotides, the CDR3 is TGCGCCAGCAGCCAAGAAGGACAGGGCTATCAGCCCCAGCATTTT.